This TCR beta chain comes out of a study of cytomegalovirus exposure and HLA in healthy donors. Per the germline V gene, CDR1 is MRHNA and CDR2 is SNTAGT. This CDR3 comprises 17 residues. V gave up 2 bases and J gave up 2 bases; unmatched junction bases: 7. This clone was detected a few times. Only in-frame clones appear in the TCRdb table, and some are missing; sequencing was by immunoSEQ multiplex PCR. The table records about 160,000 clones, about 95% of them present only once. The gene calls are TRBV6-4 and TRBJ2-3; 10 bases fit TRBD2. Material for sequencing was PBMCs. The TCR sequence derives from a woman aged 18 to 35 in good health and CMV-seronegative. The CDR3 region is CASSDPVLAGTTDTQYF. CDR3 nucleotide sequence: TGTGCCAGCAGTGACCCGGTACTAGCGGGGACCACAGATACGCAGTATTTT.